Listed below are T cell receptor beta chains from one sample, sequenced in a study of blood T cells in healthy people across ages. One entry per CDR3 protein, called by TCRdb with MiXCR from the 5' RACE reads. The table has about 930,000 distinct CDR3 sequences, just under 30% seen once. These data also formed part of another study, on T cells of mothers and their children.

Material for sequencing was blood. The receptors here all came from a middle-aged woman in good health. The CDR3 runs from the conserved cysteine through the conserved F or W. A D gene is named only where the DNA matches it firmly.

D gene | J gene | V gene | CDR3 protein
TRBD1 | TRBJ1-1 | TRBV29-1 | CSAQDRGTEAFF
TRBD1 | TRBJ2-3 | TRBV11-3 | CASSRGNRGGDTQYF
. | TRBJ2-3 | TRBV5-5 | CASSLRGMGVTDTQYF
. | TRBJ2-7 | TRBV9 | CASSVTREFRLYEQYF
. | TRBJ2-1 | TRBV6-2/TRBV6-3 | CASRRVGVRSEQFF
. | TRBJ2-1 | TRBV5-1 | CASSFTMSSYNEQFF
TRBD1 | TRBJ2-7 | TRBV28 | CASEGASSYEQYF
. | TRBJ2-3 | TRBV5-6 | CASSSVQGTSTDTQYF
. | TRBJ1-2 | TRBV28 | CASSDYPTAPYGYTF
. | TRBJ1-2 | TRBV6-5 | CASSYRGGPGGRGYGYTF
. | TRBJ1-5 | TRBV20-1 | CSARDGSTANQPQHF
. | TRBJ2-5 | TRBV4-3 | CTSSQDYRQETQYF
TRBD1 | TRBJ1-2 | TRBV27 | CASRPGQGIIYGYTF
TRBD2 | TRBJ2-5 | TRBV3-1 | CASSQFSLAAYQETQYF
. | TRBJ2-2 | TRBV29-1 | CSVGQGYTGELFF
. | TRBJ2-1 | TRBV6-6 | CASSFDLLAAGANEQFF
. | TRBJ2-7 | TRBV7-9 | CASNLEPYEQYF
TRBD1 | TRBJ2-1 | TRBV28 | CASSLPPETGANEQFF
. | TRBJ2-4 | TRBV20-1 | CSARSGTLAKNIQYF
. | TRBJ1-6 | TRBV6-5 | CASRSDNSYNSPLHF
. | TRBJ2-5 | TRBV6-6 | CASRAGQAQETQYF
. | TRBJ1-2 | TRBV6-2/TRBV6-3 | CASSYSGGRIYGYTF
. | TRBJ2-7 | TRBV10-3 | CAISPSGYSYEQYF
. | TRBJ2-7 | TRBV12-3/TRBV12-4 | CASSPRDWGDTYEQYF
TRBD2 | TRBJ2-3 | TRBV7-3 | CASSTGGADAQYF
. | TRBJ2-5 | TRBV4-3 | CASSQAGGPVGETQYF
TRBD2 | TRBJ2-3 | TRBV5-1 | CASSPASGSRADTQYF
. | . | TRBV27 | CATSDLVSDEQYF
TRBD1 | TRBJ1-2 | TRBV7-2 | CASSAGQGPGHGYTF
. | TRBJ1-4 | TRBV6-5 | CASKGEGLGSREKLFF
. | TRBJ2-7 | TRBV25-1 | CASSEGPGKQPAYEQYF
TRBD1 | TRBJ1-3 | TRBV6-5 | CASSSGTGTNTIYF
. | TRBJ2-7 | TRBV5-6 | CASSQVPRSAFSYEQYF
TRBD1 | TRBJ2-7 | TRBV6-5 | CASSYSPDRGAEQYF
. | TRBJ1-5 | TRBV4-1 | CASSRQDSGQPQHF
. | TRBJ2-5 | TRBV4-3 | CASSQVGVWETQYF
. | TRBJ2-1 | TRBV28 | CASSLSPETQFF
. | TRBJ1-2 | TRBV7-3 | CASSFRTDGYTF
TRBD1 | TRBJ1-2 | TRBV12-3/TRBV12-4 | CASSVQGARSGYTF